This TCR beta chain was documented in a study of blood T cell repertoires in COVID-19. Assay: immunoSEQ multiplex PCR; the TCRdb copy retains only in-frame clones and omits some. The data show 300,000 to 350,000 clones, around nine tenths seen once. This study enrolled people aged roughly 18 to 100 from about two dozen US geographic areas. The CDR3 is made up of 13 amino acids. The trim removed 5 bases at V and 3 bases at J, leaving 1 base unmatched. Per germline, CDR1 MNHEY and CDR2 SMNVEV (reference sequence). This TCR was recovered from a woman aged 25-40 years who had been exposed to COVID-19. This chain uses TRBV27 with TRBJ2-1; 7 bases map to TRBD1. The sequencing input was PBMCs or T cells enriched from blood (not recorded which). The CDR3 region has the DNA TGTGCCAGCAGTGGGGACAGCTACAATGAGCAGTTCTTC. Translating it yields CASSGDSYNEQFF.